These 3 T cell receptor beta chains share one sample of origin, sequenced in a study of blood T cells in healthy people across ages. Sample-barcoded 5' priming and a J-beta primer mix drove a second PCR of roughly 7 to 11 cycles. Via MiXCR, TCRdb re-called the 5' RACE reads, giving one row per CDR3 protein. The data contain roughly 700,000 distinct CDR3 sequences, 25% of them singletons. These data were also filed under a second study, of T cells of mothers and their children.

The sequenced material came from blood. The receptors were gathered from a boy younger than 18 in good health.

The rearrangement uses TRBV7-9 and TRBJ1-2; the D is unclear. Trimming shortened V by 5 bases and J by 2 bases, and 15 bases separated the two germline ends. The CDR3 is 15 amino acids. Germline V CDR1 and CDR2: SEHNR, FQNEAQ (reference sequence). CDR3 amino acids: CASSPMGQHNYGYTF. Here the CDR3 DNA reads TGTGCCAGCAGCCCAATGGGCCAGCACAACTATGGCTACACCTTC.

This clonotype was counted a few times. This chain uses TRBV11-2 with TRBJ2-7; tentatively, D is TRBD2 (5 bases). CDR3 length: 14 amino acids. CDR1 is SGHAT, CDR2 FQNNGV, per germline. Trimming stripped 0 bases from V and 2 bases from J, with 8 bases between. The CDR3 DNA sequence: TGTGCCAGCAGCTTAGATTTCGGGGCCTACGAGCAGTACTTC. It yields the protein CASSLDFGAYEQYF.

This rearrangement joins TRBV3-1 to TRBJ2-5; D not resolved. With the DNA end fitting TRBJ2-1 better, the J assignment may be wrong. Germline CDR1 reads LGHDT; CDR2 reads YNNKEL (reference sequence). The CDR3 has 13 amino acids. The CDR3 spells CASSQGARGEQFF. Here the CDR3 DNA reads TGTGCCAGCAGCCAAGGGGCCCGAGGCGAGCAGTTCTTC.